This T cell receptor (beta chain) derives from a study of T-cell memory formation after mild COVID-19. As for the study in general: TCR clustering was largely donor specific. Points from the study as a whole: Mostly located in CM and EM were contracting CD4+ clones, with contracting CD8+ clones located in EMRA. Clones that got smaller from day 15 to 85 had even CD4/CD8, while clones growing later tipped toward CD4+.

TCR alpha and TCR beta cDNA libraries carrying sample barcodes and UMIs came from 5'RACE with constant-segment primers. MiXCR, applied by TCRdb to the 5' RACE reads, yields one record per CDR3 protein. The table records under 400,000 distinct CDR3 sequences, 25% to 30% of them present only once. Per the germline V gene, CDR1 is SGHNT and CDR2 is YENEEA. This CDR3 has 15 residues. The trim removed 5 bases at V and 5 bases at J, leaving 7 bases unmatched. This clonotype was seen many times. The antigen remains undetermined. The sequencing sample was made of PBMCs or a T cell subset sorted from them (not recorded which). The receptor was isolated from an adult woman who had mild COVID-19 (a few samples of this study predate the infection). Cell type and time point are not known. The chain employs TRBV11-3 and TRBJ2-7; 12 bases are shared with TRBD2. In DNA form, the CDR3 reads TGTGCCAGCAGCCCGCCTTGGACTAGCGGGAACGAGCAGTACTTC. Its protein is CASSPPWTSGNEQYF.